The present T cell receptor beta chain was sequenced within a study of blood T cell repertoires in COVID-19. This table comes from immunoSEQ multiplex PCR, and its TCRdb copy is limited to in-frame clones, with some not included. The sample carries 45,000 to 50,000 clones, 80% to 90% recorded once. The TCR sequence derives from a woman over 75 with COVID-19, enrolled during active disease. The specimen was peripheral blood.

The CDR3 coding sequence is TGTGCCAGCAGCGTATGGACTAGCGGGGGGGACACAGATACGCAGTATTTT. Protein: CASSVWTSGGDTDTQYF. This rearrangement joins TRBV9 to TRBJ2-3; 15 nucleotides line up with TRBD2. Germline V gene data show CDR1 as SGDLS and CDR2 as YYNGEE. This CDR3 spans 17 amino acids. The junction had 2 bases not matched to a gene; V was cut back by 1 base and J by 2 bases. Looking up the rest from reference TRBV9 and TRBJ2-3 gives the full variable domain: DSGVTQTPKHLITATGQRVTLRCSPRSGDLSVYWYQQSLDQGLQFLIQYYNGEERAKGNILERFSAQQFPDLHSELNLSSLELGDSALYFCASSVWTSGGDTDTQYFGPGTRLTVL.